What follows are 2 T cell receptor beta chains derived from one specimen sequenced in a study of tumor and adjacent non-tumor tissue in lung cancer. RNA was extracted from bulk tissue without any cell sorting. More than 3 cm separated this lung sample from the edge of the tumor. The library came from three nested PCR rounds adapted from ARM-PCR protocols. TCRdb re-called the multiplex PCR reads with MiXCR, one entry per CDR3 protein. The profile shows around 80,000 distinct CDR3 sequences, approximately 80% of them singletons. Sequencing was performed on distant non-tumor lung tissue. Receptor source: a man between 60 and 75 years old with non-small cell lung cancer.

This clonotype has a count of ten or more. V and J are TRBV30 and TRBJ1-1; weak D call: TRBD1 (5 bases). From germline, CDR1 is GTSNPN and CDR2 SVGIG (reference sequence). Trimming took 3 bases from V and 10 from J, leaving 12 bases between them. The CDR3 contains 11 residues. CDR3 bases: TGTGCCTGGAGGGGGGATCGCCGAGCTTTCTTT. Translated: CAWRGDRRAFF.

Comment on this clonotype: A junction end diverges from the germline sequence, so it may reflect a read error. This sequence joins TRBV5-8 and TRBJ1-3; D not resolved. Germline V gives CDR1 SGHTS, CDR2 YDEGEE. The CDR3 spans 17 residues. The CDR3 region is CASSSKVEESKGNTVYF. In DNA form, the CDR3 reads TGTGCCAGCAGCTCTAAGGTGGAGGAGTCGAAGGGAAACACCGTATATTTT.